These 27 T cell receptor beta chains came from one sample sequenced in a study of OX40 agonist ivuxolimab in advanced cancers. Method: immunoSEQ multiplex PCR; TCRdb's copy keeps in-frame clones and lacks some. The sample comprises tens of thousands of clones, roughly nine tenths of which are singletons, and over 0.75% rests with the top ten. The specimen was CD4+ or CD8+ T cells sorted from blood, collected in a trial of the OX40 agonist ivuxolimab. These receptors were taken from an adult with an advanced solid tumor such as melanoma, head and neck, liver or kidney cancer.

The chain has TRBV27 and TRBJ1-2; 9 bases are shared with TRBD1. The length of the CDR3 is 15 residues. The J segment lost 5 bases and the V segment lost 5 bases, leaving 9 bases of the junction unmatched. Germline CDR1 reads MNHEY; CDR2 reads SMNVEV (reference sequence). CDR3 protein: CASSPDRGAYYGYTF. CDR3 bases: TGTGCCAGCAGTCCGGACAGGGGCGCTTATTATGGCTACACCTTC.

V usage is TRBV19 and J usage is TRBJ1-3; TRBD1 matches at 12 bases. Germline values: CDR1 LNHDA, CDR2 SQIVND (reference sequence). Trimming removed 7 bases from V and 7 bases from J; junction bases left unmatched: 5. CDR3 length equals 14 residues. In DNA, the CDR3 is TGTGCCAGTATCGAGGGACAGGGGGCCAACACCATATATTTT. This sequence encodes CASIEGQGANTIYF.

The gene calls are TRBV2 and TRBJ2-7; the D gene could be TRBD1 or TRBD2 (6 bases each). Trimming stripped 7 bases from V and 3 bases from J, with 19 bases between. In germline, CDR1 is SNHLY, CDR2 FYNNEI. The CDR3 runs to 15 residues. In nucleotides, the CDR3 is TGTGCCAGCACCCTAGGGGGGTATAAGGGCTACGAGCAGTACTTC. It specifies CASTLGGYKGYEQYF.

V is TRBV5-6 and J is TRBJ1-4, with 8 bases that match TRBD1. Germline CDR1 reads SGHDT; CDR2 reads YYEEEE. The V segment lost 5 bases and the J segment 8 bases; nucleotides outside the gene matches: 8. The CDR3 contains 14 residues. The chain's CDR3 is CASSPVGDREKLFF. The CDR3 nucleotides are TGTGCCAGCAGTCCCGTGGGGGACAGGGAAAAACTGTTTTTT. Based on the CDR3 plus reference TRBV5-6 and TRBJ1-4, the full variable domain is DAGVTQSPTHLIKTRGQQVTLRCSPKSGHDTVSWYQQALGQGPQFIFQYYEEEERQRGNFPDRFSGHQFPNYSSELNVNALLLGDSALYLCASSPVGDREKLFFGSGTQLSVL.

The chain links TRBV7-6 to TRBJ1-1, with unresolved D. Germline CDR1 reads SGHVS; CDR2 reads FNYEAQ. The germline V and J ends were trimmed by 0 bases and 1 base, with 9 bases remaining between them. The CDR3 spans 15 residues. The DNA of the CDR3 is TGTGCCAGCAGCTTAGCATCGGAGGGGAACACTGAAGCTTTCTTT. Translation gives CASSLASEGNTEAFF.

This clone was seen only once. J is TRBJ1-1 and V is TRBV5-1; D might be TRBD1 (5 bases). Per the germline V gene, CDR1 is SGHRS and CDR2 is YFSETQ. V shed 2 bases and J shed 3 bases, with 11 bases lying between them. This CDR3 region has 14 residues. The DNA of the CDR3 is TGCGCCAGCAGCTTTAGGGGAGGGGACACTGAAGCTTTCTTT. The encoded protein is CASSFRGGDTEAFF. Full variable domain (remainder filled in from reference TRBV5-1 and TRBJ1-1): KAGVTQTPRYLIKTRGQQVTLSCSPISGHRSVSWYQQTPGQGLQFLFEYFSETQRNKGNFPGRFSGRQFSNSRSEMNVSTLELGDSALYLCASSFRGGDTEAFFGQGTRLTVV.

The V call is TRBV5-1, the J call TRBJ1-3; 8 nucleotides match TRBD1. V lost 4 bases and J lost 4; bases outside the gene matches: 7. Looked up from germline, CDR1 is SGHRS and CDR2 is YFSETQ. The CDR3 totals 15 residues. In DNA form, the CDR3 reads TGCGCCAGCAGCCGAGGGACAGGTTCGGGAAACACCATATATTTT. Protein: CASSRGTGSGNTIYF.

About this clone: The junction departs from the called germline gene at one end, perhaps through a read error. This chain links TRBV6-6 with TRBJ2-5, with 7 positions matching TRBD2. This CDR3 is built from 13 residues. Germline V gene sequence: CDR1 MNHNY, CDR2 SVGAGI (reference sequence). This CDR3 reads CTSSYGGGETQYF. In DNA, the CDR3 is TGTACCAGCAGTTACGGCGGGGGAGAGACCCAGTACTTC.

The rearrangement uses TRBV5-1 and TRBJ1-6, with TRBD1 matching over 7 bases. CDR1 SGHRS and CDR2 YFSETQ come from the germline V gene. The CDR3 runs to 14 residues. With V trimmed by 8 bases and J by 6 bases, 8 bases remained unmatched. CDR3 DNA: TGCGCCAGTATGAGGGACAGAATTAATTCACCCCTCCACTTT. It specifies CASMRDRINSPLHF.

The chain combines TRBV19 with TRBJ1-5; tentatively, D is TRBD1 (5 bases). V lost 9 bases and J 4 bases, leaving 13 bases between the germline ends. CDR1 is LNHDA, CDR2 SQIVND, per germline (reference sequence). The CDR3 runs 13 residues. In nucleotides, the CDR3 is TGTGCCAGCTGGGACGGCAAAAATCAGCCCCAGCATTTT. Its translation: CASWDGKNQPQHF.

V usage is TRBV6-5 and J usage is TRBJ1-4, with 8 bases lining up with TRBD1. CDR1 MNHEY and CDR2 SVGAGI come from the germline V gene. Losses at the gene ends were 7 bases for V and 5 bases for J; bases not matched to a gene: 9. CDR3 size: 15 residues. CDR3 loop: CASKGQGAGNEKLFF. In DNA, the CDR3 is TGTGCCAGCAAGGGGCAGGGGGCCGGGAATGAAAAACTGTTTTTT.

This chain links TRBV29-1 with TRBJ2-1, with 8 bases lining up with TRBD1. Germline V lookup: CDR1 SQVTM, CDR2 ANQGSEA. V lost 8 bases and J lost 6; bases outside the gene matches: 6. The CDR3 has 12 amino acids. The DNA of the CDR3 is TGCAGCTTATGGGACAGGACCAATGAGCAGTTCTTC. Its translation: CSLWDRTNEQFF.

V gene TRBV7-2 combines with J gene TRBJ1-3, with TRBD1 matching 10 bases. The germline V gene has CDR1 SGHTA and CDR2 FQGNSA. The junction had 8 bases not matched to a gene; V was cut back by 1 base and J by 5 bases. This CDR3 spans 17 amino acids. Written as DNA, the CDR3 is TGTGCCAGCAGCTTAGGCCGGGACAGGGGAGGCCGAAACACCATATATTTT. It specifies CASSLGRDRGGRNTIYF.

The V call is TRBV2, the J call TRBJ2-7; D is uncertain. The ends were cut back, 7 bases at V and 1 base at J, with 14 bases in the middle. CDR3 length: 14 residues. The germline V gene has CDR1 SNHLY and CDR2 FYNNEI. CDR3 in amino acids: CASTEHSLSYEQYF. CDR3 bases: TGTGCCAGCACAGAACATAGCCTTTCCTACGAGCAGTACTTC.

This sequence joins TRBV6-5 and TRBJ1-1; D remains ambiguous. Between the trimmed V and J ends, which lost 6 bases and 5 bases, there was a span of 13 bases. The CDR3 runs 13 residues. The V gene's germline CDR1 is MNHEY and CDR2 SVGAGI. The DNA for the CDR3 is TGTGCCAGCAGGGATCCTATGGGGACTGAAGCTTTCTTT. Translated: CASRDPMGTEAFF.

This clone was picked up one time. The J gene is TRBJ2-3, the V gene TRBV27; no reliable D call. Trimming pared 0 bases from V and 10 bases from J, leaving 11 bases between. The CDR3 consists of 13 residues. Germline V CDR1 and CDR2: MNHEY, SMNVEV (reference sequence). The CDR3 DNA reads TGTGCCAGCAGTTTATCGTCGAGGTCCTCGCAGTATTTT. Protein: CASSLSSRSSQYF.

V is TRBV18 and J is TRBJ2-2; 8 bases are shared with TRBD1. This CDR3 region has 14 residues. V was clipped by 2 bases and J by 10 bases; unmatched bases: 6. CDR1 and CDR2 from the germline V gene are KGHSH and LQKENI. CDR3 in amino acids: CASSPVQGAAELFF. CDR3 DNA: TGTGCCAGCTCACCAGTGCAGGGGGCGGCGGAGCTGTTTTTT.

This chain's CDR3 is CASSSLGIRDEQYF. In nucleotides, the CDR3 is TGCGCCAGCAGCTCCCTGGGGATACGGGACGAGCAGTACTTC. J is TRBJ2-7 and V is TRBV5-1; D call uncertain. V lost 3 bases and J lost 5, with 15 bases in between. This CDR3 has 14 residues. CDR1 SGHRS and CDR2 YFSETQ come from the germline V gene.

The V call is TRBV10-3, the J call TRBJ2-3, with unresolved D. The CDR3 runs to 12 residues. Looked up from germline, CDR1 is ENHRY and CDR2 is SYGVKD. Trimming shortened V by 6 bases and J by 0 bases, and 4 bases separated the two germline ends. The CDR3 bases are TGTGCCATCAGGGAGAGCACAGATACGCAGTATTTT. Translation: CAIRESTDTQYF.

V and J are TRBV9 and TRBJ1-3; D is unresolved. The CDR3 is 12 amino acids. V lost 4 bases, J lost 4 bases, and 6 bases lay in between. Germline V gives CDR1 SGDLS, CDR2 YYNGEE. CDR3 amino acids: CASSLEGNTIYF. The CDR3, as DNA: TGTGCCAGCAGCCTTGAGGGAAACACCATATATTTT.

The chain employs TRBV5-5 and TRBJ2-7; possibly TRBD2 for D (5 bases). The germline V gene has CDR1 SGHKS and CDR2 YYEKEE (reference sequence). Trimming shortened V by 1 base and J by 2 bases, and 10 bases separated the two germline ends. This CDR3 has 14 amino acids. CDR3 region: CASSLSEGPYEQYF. As DNA, the CDR3 is TGTGCCAGCAGCTTGTCCGAGGGCCCCTACGAGCAGTACTTC.

The CDR3 DNA reads as TGTGCCAGCACGGTTTCCTACAATGAGCAGTTCTTC. Translation: CASTVSYNEQFF. The J gene is TRBJ2-1, the V gene TRBV28; no definite D call. Trimming cost V 7 bases and J 1 base, with 5 bases left between them. Looked up from germline, CDR1 is MDHEN and CDR2 is SYDVKM. This CDR3 has 12 residues. The variable domain in full, with the rest retrieved from reference TRBV28 and TRBJ2-1, is DVKVTQSSRYLVKRTGEKVFLECVQDMDHENMFWYRQDPGLGLRLIYFSYDVKMKEKGDIPEGYSVSREKKERFSLILESASTNQTSMYLCASTVSYNEQFFGPGTRLTVL.

This sequence joins TRBV6-1 and TRBJ2-1; TRBD2 matches at 12 bases. The V gene's germline CDR1 is MNHNS and CDR2 SASEGT. V lost 6 bases, J lost 9 bases, and 6 bases stayed unmatched. The CDR3 totals 14 residues. The CDR3 DNA reads as TGTGCCAGCAGACCGACTAGCGGGAGTTTTGAGCAGTTCTTC. Residues: CASRPTSGSFEQFF.

The V gene is TRBV28, the J gene TRBJ2-3; TRBD1 matches 7 bases. Germline V gene lookup returns CDR1 MDHEN and CDR2 SYDVKM. The CDR3 runs to 14 residues. The junction had 7 bases not matched to a gene; V was cut back by 5 bases and J by 5 bases. The CDR3 region has the DNA TGTGCCAGCAGTCAGGACAGGAACTTAGATACGCAGTATTTT. This sequence encodes CASSQDRNLDTQYF.

V is TRBV4-3 and J is TRBJ2-5; 7 nucleotides line up with TRBD1. Per the germline V gene, CDR1 is LGHNA and CDR2 is YSLEER. V shed 2 bases and J 13 bases; nucleotides not matched to a gene: 10. This CDR3 spans 13 amino acids. CDR3 sequence reads: CASSQQEGDSRYF. The CDR3 DNA reads as TGCGCCAGCAGCCAACAAGAGGGGGACAGCCGGTACTTC.

The chain uses TRBV19 and TRBJ1-4, with D tentatively TRBD1 (6 bases). This CDR3 has 14 amino acids. V was clipped by 8 bases and J by 6 bases, with 16 bases between them. Germline V CDR1 and CDR2: LNHDA, SQIVND (reference sequence). The CDR3, as DNA: TGTGCCAGTTCTATCAGGGAGGGGGATGAAAAACTGTTTTTT. Amino acid sequence: CASSIREGDEKLFF.

The chain uses TRBV19 and TRBJ1-3; no reliable D call. This CDR3 has 12 amino acids. V shed 7 bases and J shed 6 bases, with 10 bases lying between them. CDR1 is LNHDA and CDR2 is SQIVND in the germline V gene (reference sequence). The CDR3 reads CASISWPNTIYF. The CDR3 nucleotides are TGTGCCAGTATTTCCTGGCCAAACACCATATATTTT.